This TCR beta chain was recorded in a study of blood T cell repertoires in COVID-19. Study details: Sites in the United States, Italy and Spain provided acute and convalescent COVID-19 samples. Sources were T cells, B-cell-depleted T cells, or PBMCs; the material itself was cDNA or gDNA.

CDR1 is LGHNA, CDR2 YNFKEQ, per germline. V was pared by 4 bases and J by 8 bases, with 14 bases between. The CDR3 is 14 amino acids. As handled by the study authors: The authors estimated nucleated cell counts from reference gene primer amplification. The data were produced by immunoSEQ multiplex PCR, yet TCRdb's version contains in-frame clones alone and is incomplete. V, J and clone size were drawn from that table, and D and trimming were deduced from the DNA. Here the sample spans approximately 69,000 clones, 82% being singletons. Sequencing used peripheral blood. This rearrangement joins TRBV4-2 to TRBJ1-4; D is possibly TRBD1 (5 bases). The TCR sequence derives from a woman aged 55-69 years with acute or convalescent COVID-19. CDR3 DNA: TGTGCCAGCAGCCCTCGGGGGAGGGAGGAAAAACTGTTTTTT. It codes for CASSPRGREEKLFF.